The next 24 T cell receptor beta chains were all read from a single sample in a study of blood T cell repertoires in COVID-19 (TCRdb year 2020). The library was made by the immunoSEQ multiplex PCR assay. TCRdb carries this immuneACCESS record with in-frame sequences only. Its versions omit some clonotypes, under half of them owing to an unresolved V gene in the studies checked, with the rest unexplained. This sample comprises about 160,000 clones, around 89% of them detected only once. The top ten clonotypes cover around 3% of the sample. Input material: peripheral blood. These receptors were collected from a man aged 55-75 years with acute or convalescent COVID-19.

Of note for this clone: One end of the junction fails to match germline, which may point to a read error. The chain has TRBV29-1 and TRBJ2-7; D unresolved. The CDR3 spans 12 residues. Per the germline V gene, CDR1 is SQVTM and CDR2 is ANQGSEA. The CDR3 protein is CSVVFRSYERYF. The CDR3 nucleotides read TGCAGCGTTGTGTTCCGCAGCTACGAGCGGTACTTC.

J is TRBJ2-3 and V is TRBV19; D is possibly TRBD2 (5 bases). The ends were cut back, 2 bases at V and 4 bases at J, with 13 bases in the middle. Per germline, CDR1 LNHDA and CDR2 SQIVND (reference sequence). CDR3 size: 15 residues. CDR3 nucleotide sequence: TGTGCCAGTAGTATACACGGGATCGGGGCAGATACGCAGTATTTT. Protein product: CASSIHGIGADTQYF.

The chain has TRBV5-1 and TRBJ1-3, with 7 bases aligning to TRBD1. This CDR3 is built from 14 residues. In germline, CDR1 is SGHRS, CDR2 YFSETQ. With V trimmed by 4 bases and J by 2 bases, 3 bases remained unmatched. CDR3 coding DNA: TGCGCCAGCAGCCCAGGGACAGCTGGAAACACCATATATTTT. Its translation: CASSPGTAGNTIYF.

The chain couples TRBV18 to TRBJ1-6, with TRBD1 matching over 7 bases. This CDR3 is 17 amino acids long. The V gene end was trimmed by 3 bases and the J gene end by 0 bases; junction bases not matched to a gene: 5. CDR1 and CDR2 (germline): KGHSH, LQKENI. The CDR3 DNA is TGTGCCAGCTCACCGTCGACAGGGAGCTCCTATAATTCACCCCTCCACTTT. Encoded protein: CASSPSTGSSYNSPLHF.

V gene TRBV7-9 combines with J gene TRBJ2-7; 8 bases map to TRBD1. Germline V gene sequence: CDR1 SEHNR, CDR2 FQNEAQ (reference sequence). The V segment lost 6 bases and the J segment 7 bases; nucleotides outside the gene matches: 14. The CDR3 runs 15 residues. The CDR3 region has the DNA TGTGCCAGCAGGGGTACATGGGACAGGCCTACGGAGCAGTACTTC. Translated: CASRGTWDRPTEQYF.

The V gene is TRBV30, the J gene TRBJ2-2, with D hard to call. The CDR3 is made up of 13 amino acids. CDR1 GTSNPN and CDR2 SVGIG come from the germline V gene (reference sequence). Trimming pared 3 bases from V and 6 bases from J, leaving 11 bases between. CDR3: CAWRVSPPGELFF. Here the CDR3 DNA reads TGTGCCTGGAGGGTGAGCCCCCCCGGGGAGCTGTTTTTT.

The CDR3 spells CASSFPGRGQPQHF. CDR3 coding DNA: TGTGCCAGCAGCTTCCCGGGGAGGGGTCAGCCCCAGCATTTT. This chain connects TRBV5-8 to TRBJ1-5; D possibly corresponds to TRBD1 (5 bases). Trimming pared 2 bases from V and 6 bases from J, leaving 12 bases between. This CDR3 region has 14 residues. Looked up from germline, CDR1 is SGHTS and CDR2 is YDEGEE.

In its sample, this clone was seen a few times. This rearrangement joins TRBV18 to TRBJ1-1; D is uncertain. The CDR3 loop spans 16 amino acids. Germline CDR1 is KGHSH and CDR2 is LQKENI. V was shortened by 3 bases and J by 1 base, with 15 bases between the two germline ends. For the CDR3, the DNA is TGTGCCAGCTCACCCCACGGTGGGCAGGAGAACACTGAAGCTTTCTTT. It specifies CASSPHGGQENTEAFF.

The chain joins TRBV19 to TRBJ2-3, with D possibly TRBD2 on 6 matching bases. CDR3 size: 15 residues. The germline V gene has CDR1 LNHDA and CDR2 SQIVND (reference sequence). V lost 5 bases and J lost 2, with 14 bases in between. CDR3 DNA sequence: TGTGCCAGTAGTGCCGGGGGATTTCACACAGATACGCAGTATTTT. Protein sequence: CASSAGGFHTDTQYF. Full variable domain (missing parts from reference TRBV19 and TRBJ2-3): DGGITQSPKYLFRKEGQNVTLSCEQNLNHDAMYWYRQDPGQGLRLIYYSQIVNDFQKGDIAEGYSVSREKKESFPLTVTSAQKNPTAFYLCASSAGGFHTDTQYFGPGTRLTVL.

The chain is built from TRBV6-6 and TRBJ2-5; TRBD1 aligns across 11 bases. Trimming cost V 4 bases and J 5 bases; bases outside gene matches: 6. This CDR3 region has 15 residues. The germline gives CDR1 MNHNY, CDR2 SVGAGI (reference sequence). Written as DNA, the CDR3 is TGTGCCAGCAGTTTGGACAGGGGGCGCTCGGAGACCCAGTACTTC. Translated: CASSLDRGRSETQYF.

The chain carries TRBV19 and TRBJ1-3, with D maybe TRBD1 (5 bases). Germline CDR1 LNHDA, CDR2 SQIVND (reference sequence). This CDR3 is 17 amino acids long. The V end was cut by 5 bases, the J end by 2 bases, with 19 bases between. In DNA, the CDR3 is TGTGCCAGTAGTCTCCGACAGAGCCAAGCAACTGGAAACACCATATATTTT. Translation: CASSLRQSQATGNTIYF.

The rearrangement links TRBV7-9 to TRBJ2-7; perhaps TRBD2 as D (5 bases). V lost 3 bases and J 4 bases, leaving 10 bases between the germline ends. Germline CDR1 reads SEHNR; CDR2 reads FQNEAQ (reference sequence). The CDR3 consists of 13 residues. Here the CDR3 DNA reads TGTGCCAGCAGCTTCGAGGGTGGATACGAGCAGTACTTC. Its translation: CASSFEGGYEQYF. Combining the CDR3 with reference TRBV7-9 and TRBJ2-7 gives the whole variable domain DTGVSQNPRHKITKRGQNVTFRCDPISEHNRLYWYRQTLGQGPEFLTYFQNEAQLEKSRLLSDRFSAERPKGSFSTLEIQRTEQGDSAMYLCASSFEGGYEQYFGPGTRLTVT.

This clone has more than one count but fewer than ten. This chain uses TRBV15 with TRBJ1-1, with D hard to call. Germline CDR1 reads LNHNV; CDR2 reads YYDKDF (reference sequence). The V and J ends lost 0 bases and 5 bases respectively, with 7 bases between them. The CDR3 is 13 residues long. The CDR3 spells CATSREEGTEAFF. For the CDR3, the DNA is TGTGCCACCAGCAGAGAGGAGGGAACTGAAGCTTTCTTT.

The chain links TRBV5-1 to TRBJ1-1; maybe TRBD1 (6 bases). The V gene lost 3 bases and the J gene lost 1 base, with 16 bases spanning the gap. CDR3 size: 16 residues. Germline CDR1 and CDR2: SGHRS and YFSETQ. CDR3 residues: CASSYRGTQGNTEAFF. The DNA for the CDR3 is TGCGCCAGCAGCTATAGGGGGACACAAGGGAACACTGAAGCTTTCTTT.

The chain links TRBV19 to TRBJ1-2; 7 nucleotides line up with TRBD1. The CDR3 totals 13 residues. The V segment lost 6 bases and the J segment 6 bases; nucleotides outside the gene matches: 7. The germline CDR1 and CDR2 sequences are LNHDA and SQIVND (reference sequence). DNA of the CDR3: TGTGCCAGTAGACGTGGGACAGCCGATGGCTACACCTTC. It codes for CASRRGTADGYTF.

The chain couples TRBV30 to TRBJ1-4, with 8 bases lining up with TRBD1. V shed 7 bases, J shed 10 bases, and the junction held 11 bases outside the gene matches. The CDR3 covers 13 residues. Germline values: CDR1 GTSNPN, CDR2 SVGIG (reference sequence). CDR3 DNA: TGTGCCTTACTTAAGGCAGGGGGCAGAAAACTGTTTTTT. As protein: CALLKAGGRKLFF.

This clone was recorded only once. This chain links TRBV4-2 with TRBJ1-1; TRBD1 aligns across 7 bases. V was clipped by 2 bases and J by 5 bases; unmatched bases: 8. The CDR3 runs to 15 residues. The germline V gene has CDR1 LGHNA and CDR2 YNFKEQ. The chain's CDR3 is CASSQQGQRGTEAFF. The CDR3 DNA reads as TGTGCCAGCAGCCAACAGGGACAGAGGGGAACTGAAGCTTTCTTT.

This clone occurred many times. V is TRBV6-1 and J is TRBJ1-1; TRBD1 aligns across 9 bases. Germline lookup yields CDR1 MNHNS and CDR2 SASEGT. V dropped 4 bases and J dropped 4; count of bases not matched to a gene: 13. The CDR3 is 17 residues long. The CDR3 sequence: CASSAVRTGASGTEAFF. CDR3 nucleotides: TGTGCCAGCAGTGCCGTTAGGACAGGGGCCTCCGGCACTGAAGCTTTCTTT.

The chain employs TRBV10-1 and TRBJ1-6; 7 bases fit TRBD1. Germline V gene data show CDR1 as WNHNN and CDR2 as SYGVQD (reference sequence). There are 17 residues in the CDR3. V gave up 8 bases and J gave up 0 bases; unmatched junction bases: 10. The CDR3 is CASRKTGPDSYNSPLHF. The CDR3 coding sequence is TGCGCCAGCCGGAAGACAGGGCCCGACTCCTATAATTCACCCCTCCACTTT.

As DNA, the CDR3 is TGTGCCAGCAGCTTTAGGACTAGCGCCTACAATGAGCAGTTCTTC. This translates into CASSFRTSAYNEQFF. The J gene is TRBJ2-1, the V gene TRBV14; 9 bases map to TRBD2. The CDR3 contains 15 residues. With V trimmed by 5 bases and J by 2 bases, 4 bases remained unmatched. The V gene's germline CDR1 is SGHDN and CDR2 FVKESK.

The rearrangement joins TRBV4-1 to TRBJ2-5, with TRBD1 identical over 9 bases. Germline CDR1 is MGHRA and CDR2 is YSYEKL. The CDR3 length is 16 residues. V lost 0 bases to trimming and J lost 5 bases; unmatched junction nucleotides: 7. The DNA for the CDR3 is TGCGCCAGCAGCCAAGAGGTGGGACAGGGACACGAGACCCAGTACTTC. This translates into CASSQEVGQGHETQYF.

The chain employs TRBV3-1 (or the pseudogene TRBV3-2) and TRBJ2-4; tentative D call: TRBD2 (6 bases). CDR1 LGHDT and CDR2 YNNKEL come from the germline V gene (reference sequence). The CDR3 sequence is 16 residues long. V was trimmed by 1 base and J by 8 bases, leaving 18 bases between them. For the CDR3, the DNA is TGTGCCAGCAGCCAAGTTTTGGCGGGGCGGGTGGACATTCAGTACTTC. It specifies CASSQVLAGRVDIQYF.

V is TRBV19 and J is TRBJ1-5; TRBD1 matches at 10 bases. The CDR3 extends over 16 amino acids. Germline loops: CDR1 LNHDA, CDR2 SQIVND (reference sequence). Losses at the gene ends were 1 base for V and 4 bases for J; bases not matched to a gene: 4. The CDR3: CASSIAGQGGNQPQHF. In DNA form, the CDR3 reads TGTGCCAGTAGTATAGCAGGACAGGGGGGGAATCAGCCCCAGCATTTT.

V is TRBV6-6 and J is TRBJ1-5; 8 bases fit TRBD1. The V segment lost 2 bases and the J segment 0 bases; nucleotides outside the gene matches: 3. The CDR3 sequence is 16 residues long. CDR1 MNHNY and CDR2 SVGAGI come from the germline V gene (reference sequence). The CDR3 DNA sequence: TGTGCCAGCAGTTACGGGGACAGGAGTAGCAATCAGCCCCAGCATTTT. It is translated as CASSYGDRSSNQPQHF.